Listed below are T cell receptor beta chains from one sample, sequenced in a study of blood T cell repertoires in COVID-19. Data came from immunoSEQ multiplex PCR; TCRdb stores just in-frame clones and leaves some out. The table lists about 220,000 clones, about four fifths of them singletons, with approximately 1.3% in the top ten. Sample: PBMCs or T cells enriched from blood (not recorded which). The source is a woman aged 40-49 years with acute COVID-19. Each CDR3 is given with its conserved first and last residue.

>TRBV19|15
CASSSGSRPYGEQYF
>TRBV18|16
CASSEFGQGWLETQYF
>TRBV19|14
CASTTGSGNQPQHF
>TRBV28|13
CASSPGQGGGYTF
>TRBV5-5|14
CASRLRRGEGGYTF
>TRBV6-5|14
CASTPAGDNQPQHF
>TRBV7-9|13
CASSLQGTGELFF
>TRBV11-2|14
CASSPRFFTYEQYF
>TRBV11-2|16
CASTRDRGRKNTEAFF
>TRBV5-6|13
CASSLDSHNEQFF
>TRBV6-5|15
CASSYGLGADYGYTF
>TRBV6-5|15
CASSRGNTPRNTIYF
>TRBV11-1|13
CASSFPGQGAYTF
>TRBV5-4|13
CASSAGTNEKLFF
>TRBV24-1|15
CATSDSTGIGKPQHF
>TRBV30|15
CAWSVDSRKNTEAFF
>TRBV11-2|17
CASSLRVLAGGTDTQYF
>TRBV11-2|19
CASSPALLAGGQDADTQYF
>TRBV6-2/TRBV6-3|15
CASSYPGLASYEQYF
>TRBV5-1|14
CASSRGQGNYGYTF
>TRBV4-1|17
CASSQAGRGQGRETQYF
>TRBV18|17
CASSLQVPGTSTDTQYF
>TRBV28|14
CASKGLAAYNEQFF
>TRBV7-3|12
CASSLNSGEQYF
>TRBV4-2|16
CASSQDGTGSENEQFF
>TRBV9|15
CASSPTRGQGYGYTF
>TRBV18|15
CASSPDRGPNYEQYF
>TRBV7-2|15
CASSLGPKSGNTIYF
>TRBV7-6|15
CASSGWRGEYHTQYF
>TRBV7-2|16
CASSARAWQYNEKLFF
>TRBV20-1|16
CSASLRTSGGYNEQFF
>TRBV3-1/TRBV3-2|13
CASSPGTSPKQFF
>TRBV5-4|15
CASSPAGGWIDEQYF
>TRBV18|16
CASSPTGTSITYEQYF
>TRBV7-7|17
CASSPRTSGGPYNEQFF
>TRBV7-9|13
CASSHGTNYEQYF
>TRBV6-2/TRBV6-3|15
CASSSTQGASQPQHF
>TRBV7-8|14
CASSQTGAGNTIYF
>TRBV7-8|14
CASSNTAVADTQYF
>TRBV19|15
CASSNGGGQYNEQFF
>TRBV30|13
CAWSVQGHYGYTF
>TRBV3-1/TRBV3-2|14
CASSQDGLKHEQYF
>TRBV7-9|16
CASSPQPGRGRTEAFF
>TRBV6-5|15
CASKSGPTGSYEQYF
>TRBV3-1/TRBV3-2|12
CASSRLDKEAFF
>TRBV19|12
CASSTGLLEQFF
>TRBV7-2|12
CASSWVDRRAFF
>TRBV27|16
CASSLAGTGGAVSSFF
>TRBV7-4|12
CATDRGNSPLHF
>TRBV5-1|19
CASSFAPSGLLGSYNEQFF
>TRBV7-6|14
CASSRTLDNSPLHF
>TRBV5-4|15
CASSIRGIGNSPLHF
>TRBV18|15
CASSPDRGNRYEQYF
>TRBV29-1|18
CSVEGRGRGRPIGTEAFF
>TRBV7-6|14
CASSLASREETQYF